What follows is one T cell receptor (beta chain) and its context. The data derive from a study of blood T cell repertoires in COVID-19. Study-level background: Sites across the United States, Italy and Spain contributed samples from acute and convalescent COVID-19. T cells, B-cell-depleted T cells, or PBMCs provided the cDNA or gDNA that served as material.

Per the authors' pipeline: Reference gene primer amplification yielded estimated nucleated cell counts. Method: immunoSEQ multiplex PCR; TCRdb's copy keeps in-frame clones and lacks some. The DNA was the basis for D and trimming; V, J and clone size are from that table. The table has approximately 360,000 clones, roughly 90% seen once; the top ten hold more than 1%. Trimming took off 5 bases at V and 2 bases at J, with 14 bases between the two ends. The germline gives CDR1 MDHEN, CDR2 SYDVKM. This CDR3 has 15 amino acids. The chain combines TRBV28 with TRBJ2-3; tentative D call: TRBD1 (6 bases). The sample consisted of peripheral blood. The TCR was taken from a man aged 35 to 55 with acute or convalescent COVID-19. CDR3 bases: TGTGCCAGCAGTGATACAACAGGGTACACAGATACGCAGTATTTT. Amino acids: CASSDTTGYTDTQYF. Full variable domain (outside the CDR3, taken from reference TRBV28 and TRBJ2-3): DVKVTQSSRYLVKRTGEKVFLECVQDMDHENMFWYRQDPGLGLRLIYFSYDVKMKEKGDIPEGYSVSREKKERFSLILESASTNQTSMYLCASSDTTGYTDTQYFGPGTRLTVL.